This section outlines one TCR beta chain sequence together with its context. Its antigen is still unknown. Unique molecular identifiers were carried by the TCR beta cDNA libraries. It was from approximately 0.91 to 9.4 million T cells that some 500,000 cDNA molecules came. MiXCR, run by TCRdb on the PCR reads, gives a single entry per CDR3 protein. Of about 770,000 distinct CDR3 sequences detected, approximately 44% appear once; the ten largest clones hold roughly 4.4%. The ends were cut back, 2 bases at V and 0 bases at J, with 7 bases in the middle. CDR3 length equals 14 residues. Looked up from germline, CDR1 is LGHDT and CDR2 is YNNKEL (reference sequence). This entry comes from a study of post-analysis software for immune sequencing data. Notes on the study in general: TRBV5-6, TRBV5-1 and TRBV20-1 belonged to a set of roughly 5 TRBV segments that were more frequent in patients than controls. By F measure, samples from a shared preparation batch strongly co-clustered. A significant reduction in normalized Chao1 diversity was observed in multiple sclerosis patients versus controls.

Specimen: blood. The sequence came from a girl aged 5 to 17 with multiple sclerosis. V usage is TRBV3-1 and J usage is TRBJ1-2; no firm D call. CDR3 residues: CASSQRPANYGYTF. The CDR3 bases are TGTGCCAGCAGCCAAAGGCCAGCTAACTATGGCTACACCTTC.